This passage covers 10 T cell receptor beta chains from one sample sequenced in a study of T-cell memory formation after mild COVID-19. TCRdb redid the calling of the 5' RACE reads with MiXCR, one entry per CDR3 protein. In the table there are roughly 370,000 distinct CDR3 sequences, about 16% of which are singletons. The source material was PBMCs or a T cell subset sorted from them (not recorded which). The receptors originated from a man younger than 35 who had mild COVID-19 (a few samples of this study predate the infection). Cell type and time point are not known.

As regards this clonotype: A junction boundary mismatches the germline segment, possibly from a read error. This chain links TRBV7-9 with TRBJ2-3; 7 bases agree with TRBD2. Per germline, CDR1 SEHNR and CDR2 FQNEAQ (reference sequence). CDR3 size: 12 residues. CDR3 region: CASSPGGRARAF. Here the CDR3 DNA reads TGTGCCAGCAGCCCCGGGGGGAGGGCCAGGGCTTTT.

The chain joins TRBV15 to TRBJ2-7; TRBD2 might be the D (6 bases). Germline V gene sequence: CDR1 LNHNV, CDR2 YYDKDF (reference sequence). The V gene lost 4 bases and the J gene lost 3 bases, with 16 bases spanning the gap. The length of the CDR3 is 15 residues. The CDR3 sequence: CATSNTRDSFYEQYF. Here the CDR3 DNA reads TGTGCCACCAGCAACACCCGGGACTCTTTCTACGAGCAGTACTTC.

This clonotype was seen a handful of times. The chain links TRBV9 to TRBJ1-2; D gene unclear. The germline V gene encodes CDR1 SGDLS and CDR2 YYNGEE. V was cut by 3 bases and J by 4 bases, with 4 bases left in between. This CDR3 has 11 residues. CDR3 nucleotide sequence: TGTGCCAGCAGCGCGAGCTATGGCTACACCTTC. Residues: CASSASYGYTF.

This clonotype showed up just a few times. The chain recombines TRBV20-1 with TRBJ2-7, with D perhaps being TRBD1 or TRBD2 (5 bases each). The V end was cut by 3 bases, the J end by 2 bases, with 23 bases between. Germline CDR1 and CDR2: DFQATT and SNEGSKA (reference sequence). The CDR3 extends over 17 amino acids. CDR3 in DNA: TGCAGTGCTAGTAAGCTTGCTTCCGGGACGGAAACCTACGAGCAGTACTTC. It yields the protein CSASKLASGTETYEQYF.

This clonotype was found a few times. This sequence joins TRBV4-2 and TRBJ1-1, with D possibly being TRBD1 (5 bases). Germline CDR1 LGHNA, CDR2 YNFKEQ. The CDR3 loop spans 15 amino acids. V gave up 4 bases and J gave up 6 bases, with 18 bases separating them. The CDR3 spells CASSPSAERGPEAFF. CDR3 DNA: TGTGCCAGCAGCCCTTCCGCAGAAAGGGGCCCTGAAGCTTTCTTT.

DNA of the CDR3: TGTGCCAGCACCCCCGCCCCTCTTCTCTCCTACGAGCAGTACTTC. This sequence encodes CASTPAPLLSYEQYF. The chain joins TRBV6-2 or TRBV6-3 to TRBJ2-7; no reliable D call. The CDR3 consists of 15 residues. Germline CDR1 reads MNHEY; CDR2 reads SVGEGT. Trimming stripped 7 bases from V and 0 bases from J, with 16 bases between.

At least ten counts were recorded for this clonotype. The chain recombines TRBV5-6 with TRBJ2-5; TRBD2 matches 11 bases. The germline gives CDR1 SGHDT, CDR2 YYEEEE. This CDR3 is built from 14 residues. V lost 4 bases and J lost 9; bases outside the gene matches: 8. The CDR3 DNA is TGTGCCAGCAGCCAGACTAGCGGGGTCGGGCCCCAGTACTTC. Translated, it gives CASSQTSGVGPQYF.

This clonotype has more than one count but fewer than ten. In DNA, the CDR3 is TGTGCCAGCAGTAGTCAGGGGGCGGAAAAACTGTTTTTT. Its translation: CASSSQGAEKLFF. This sequence joins TRBV12-3 or TRBV12-4 and TRBJ1-4; 8 nucleotides agree with TRBD1. The CDR3 has 13 amino acids. Unmatched junction bases numbered 4, after V lost 5 bases and J lost 8 bases.

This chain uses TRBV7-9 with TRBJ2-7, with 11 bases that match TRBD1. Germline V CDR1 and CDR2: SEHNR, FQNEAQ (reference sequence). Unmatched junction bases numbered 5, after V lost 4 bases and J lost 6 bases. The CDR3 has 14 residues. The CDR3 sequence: CASSSRDRGAEQYF. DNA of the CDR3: TGTGCCAGCAGCTCCAGGGACAGGGGGGCCGAGCAGTACTTC.

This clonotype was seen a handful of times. CDR3 sequence: CSAPRWGMNTEAFF. CDR3 DNA sequence: TGCAGTGCTCCGAGGTGGGGAATGAACACTGAAGCTTTCTTT. The rearrangement links TRBV20-1 to TRBJ1-1; no clear D. Trimming took off 5 bases at V and 0 bases at J, with 13 bases between the two ends. The germline V gene encodes CDR1 DFQATT and CDR2 SNEGSKA (reference sequence). This CDR3 is built from 14 residues.